This T cell receptor beta chain was found in a study of identical twins (dated by TCRdb to 2016 to 2018). About the full investigation: TCR alpha and beta repertoires from monozygotic twins, unrelated adults of various ages and cord blood were deep-sequenced to test whether fetal clonotypes persist. Replicate twin experiments were performed at different times using different library preparation protocols to rule out contamination.

This clonotype was recorded many times. The antigen it recognizes is unknown. There are no base qualities to consult, and no much larger clone falls within one base. The V and J ends are trimmed by 7 bases and 0 bases, leaving 13 bases between them. From its cysteine to its phenylalanine, the CDR3 spans 14 amino acids. Just CDR3 DNA is preserved here, 42 bases in frame from base 1. The germline V gene specifies SGHRS as CDR1 and YFSETQ as CDR2. Library preparation used 5' RACE. The sequencer was an Illumina HiSeq 2000. Template switching introduced a universal primer binding site; the final cDNA contained a unique molecular identifier, enabling accurate counting of TCR cDNA molecules. Specific primers in the conserved constant-segment region were used to synthesize first-strand cDNA for TCR alpha and beta chains. To control for contamination, every cDNA library was double barcoded, receiving both a SMART-Mk sample barcode and Illumina barcodes. Two successive PCR steps introduced TruSeq adapter sequences along with Illumina sample barcodes. TCR alpha and beta cDNA libraries were sequenced on the Illumina HiSeq platform with custom primers. Turning to the authors' computational methods: MiGEC was used to process raw reads and extract unique molecular identifiers, and MiXCR was used to find CDR3 positions. For each individual, recombination models were inferred using an EM algorithm with the repgenHMM and IGoR tools. The tcR package in R was used for shared clonotype analysis, with sharing normalized by the product of cloneset sizes. To study raw recombination free of thymic and clonal selection effects, out-of-frame nonproductive sequences were analyzed. TCRdb reanalyzed the raw reads on its own, using fastp at Q25 for trimming and MiXCR for clone calling, and kept in-frame beta chains. Each entry merges the rows of one CDR3 protein and shows their most common DNA and genes. V and J calls and clone size were set by TCRdb, not the authors. The sample data list about 890,000 distinct CDR3 sequences, and 10% to 15% of these were observed just once. The ten largest make up around 1.5% of the sample.

Only healthy Caucasian donors were included. Three pairs of female monozygotic twins, all aged 18 to 29 years, made up the twin cohort. RNA for TCR libraries was isolated from peripheral blood mononuclear cells. What the authors observed across the whole study: Fewer insertions were carried by abundant cord blood beta clonotypes; a weaker similar trend was observed in young adult naive repertoires, while no such trend was observed in memory repertoires. Compared with coincidental sharing between unrelated individuals, out-of-frame TCR alpha sequences shared between twins had an excess of sequences with low generation probability. In beta out-of-frame sequences, excess twin sharing was weaker, because having fewer shared sequences lowered the signal-to-noise ratio. Recombination models systematically underestimated out-of-frame TCR alpha sharing in monozygotic twins but agreed with sharing between unrelated individuals. Because the same donors could not be followed over many years, the conclusions relied on cross-sectional statistical analysis. Zero-insertion analyses could be partly confounded by invariant T cells such as MAIT and iNKT, although diverse VJ usage argued against such confounding for most clonotypes.

These same data were also listed under a study on yellow fever vaccine responses in identical twins. As that second paper reports: The authors reported that the T cell response to vaccination in identical twins appeared partly convergent and partly personalized. In the study, vaccine-responding T cell clones were precisely tracked in identical twins.

This clonotype originated in a woman aged 18-30 years in good health. The V gene is TRBV5-1 and the J gene is TRBJ2-5; a weak D assignment points to TRBD1 (5 bases agree). Sequenced material: PBMCs. The DNA reads as follows: TGCGCCAGCTGGCTGGGGCCGTACCAAGAGACCCAGTACTTC. Translated, this is CASWLGPYQETQYF.